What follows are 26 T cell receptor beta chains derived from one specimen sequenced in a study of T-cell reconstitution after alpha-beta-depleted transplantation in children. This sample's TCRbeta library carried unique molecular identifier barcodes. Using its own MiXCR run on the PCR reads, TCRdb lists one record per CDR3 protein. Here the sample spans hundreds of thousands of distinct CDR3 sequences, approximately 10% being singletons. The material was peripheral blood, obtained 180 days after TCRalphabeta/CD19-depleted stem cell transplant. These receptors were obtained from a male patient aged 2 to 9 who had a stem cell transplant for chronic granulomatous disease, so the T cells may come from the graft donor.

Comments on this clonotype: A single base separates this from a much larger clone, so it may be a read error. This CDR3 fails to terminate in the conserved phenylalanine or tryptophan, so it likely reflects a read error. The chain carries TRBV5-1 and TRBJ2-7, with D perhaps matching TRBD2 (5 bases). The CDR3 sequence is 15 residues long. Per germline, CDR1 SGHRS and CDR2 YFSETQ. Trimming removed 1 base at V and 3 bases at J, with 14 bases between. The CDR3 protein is CASSLTSEGSYEQYS. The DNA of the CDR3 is TGCGCCAGCAGCTTGACCTCAGAGGGTAGCTACGAGCAGTACTCC.

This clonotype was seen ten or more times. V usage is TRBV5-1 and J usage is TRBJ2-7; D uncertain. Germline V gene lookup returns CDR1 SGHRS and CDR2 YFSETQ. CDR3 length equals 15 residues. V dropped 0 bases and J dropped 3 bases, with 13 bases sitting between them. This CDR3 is CASSLDGTQRYEQYF. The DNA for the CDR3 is TGCGCCAGCAGCTTGGATGGCACCCAACGCTACGAGCAGTACTTC.

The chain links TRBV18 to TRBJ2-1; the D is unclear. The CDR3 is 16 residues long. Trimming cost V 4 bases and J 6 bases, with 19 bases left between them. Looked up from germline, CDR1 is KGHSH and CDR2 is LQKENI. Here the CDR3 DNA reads TGTGCCAGCTCACAGCTCCTACCACGAACGAGCAATGAGCAGTTCTTC. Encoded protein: CASSQLLPRTSNEQFF. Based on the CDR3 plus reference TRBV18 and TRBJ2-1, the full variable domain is NAGVMQNPRHLVRRRGQEARLRCSPMKGHSHVYWYRQLPEEGLKFMVYLQKENIIDESGMPKERFSAEFPKEGPSILRIQQVVRGDSAAYFCASSQLLPRTSNEQFFGPGTRLTVL.

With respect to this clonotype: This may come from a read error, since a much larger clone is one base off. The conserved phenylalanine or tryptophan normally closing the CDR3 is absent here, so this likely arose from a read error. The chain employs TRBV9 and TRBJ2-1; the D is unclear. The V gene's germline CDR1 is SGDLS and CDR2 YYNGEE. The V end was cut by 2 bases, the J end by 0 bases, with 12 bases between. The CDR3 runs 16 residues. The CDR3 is CASSVSTSRSYNEQFL. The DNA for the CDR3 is TGTGCCAGCAGCGTGTCCACTTCGCGCTCCTACAATGAGCAGTTCCTC.

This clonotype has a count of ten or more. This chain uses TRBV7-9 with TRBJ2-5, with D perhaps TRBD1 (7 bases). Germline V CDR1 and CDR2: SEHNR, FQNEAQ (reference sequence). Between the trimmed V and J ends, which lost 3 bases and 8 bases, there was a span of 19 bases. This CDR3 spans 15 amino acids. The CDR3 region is CASSLDRRREVTQYF. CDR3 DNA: TGTGCCAGCAGCTTGGACAGGAGGAGGGAAGTCACCCAGTACTTC.

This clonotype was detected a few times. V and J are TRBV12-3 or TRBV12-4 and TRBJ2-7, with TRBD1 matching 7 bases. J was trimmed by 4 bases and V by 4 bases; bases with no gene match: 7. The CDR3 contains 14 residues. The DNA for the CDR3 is TGTGCCAGCAGTTCCGGGACAGACTTTTACGAGCAGTACTTC. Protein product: CASSSGTDFYEQYF.

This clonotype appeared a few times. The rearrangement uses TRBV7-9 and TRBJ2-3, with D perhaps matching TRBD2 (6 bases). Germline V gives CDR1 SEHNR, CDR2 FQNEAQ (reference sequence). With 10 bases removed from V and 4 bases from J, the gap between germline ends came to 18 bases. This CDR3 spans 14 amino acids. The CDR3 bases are TGTGCCAACTCGCCGGAGGGCCTGGCAGATACGCAGTATTTT. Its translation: CANSPEGLADTQYF.

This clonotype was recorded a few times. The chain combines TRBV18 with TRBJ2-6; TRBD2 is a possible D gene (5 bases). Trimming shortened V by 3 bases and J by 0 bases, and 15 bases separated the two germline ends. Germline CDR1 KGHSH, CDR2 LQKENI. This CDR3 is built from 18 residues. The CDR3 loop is CASSPVNTAGSGANVLTF. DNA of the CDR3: TGTGCCAGCTCACCGGTAAATACGGCGGGCTCTGGGGCCAACGTCCTGACTTTC.

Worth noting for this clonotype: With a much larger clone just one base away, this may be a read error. The CDR3 sequence is CSVARGAFNTEAFF. The CDR3 DNA reads TGCAGCGTTGCAAGGGGCGCCTTTAACACTGAAGCTTTCTTT. The chain couples TRBV29-1 to TRBJ1-1; D might be TRBD1 (5 bases). This CDR3 is built from 14 residues. With 4 bases removed from V and 2 bases from J, the gap between germline ends came to 14 bases. In germline, CDR1 is SQVTM, CDR2 ANQGSEA.

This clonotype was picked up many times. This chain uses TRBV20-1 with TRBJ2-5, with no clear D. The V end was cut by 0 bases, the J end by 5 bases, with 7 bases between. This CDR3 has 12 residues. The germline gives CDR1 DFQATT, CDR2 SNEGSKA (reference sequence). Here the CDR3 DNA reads TGCAGTGCTAGAGATTTTGGTGAGACCCAGTACTTC. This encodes CSARDFGETQYF.

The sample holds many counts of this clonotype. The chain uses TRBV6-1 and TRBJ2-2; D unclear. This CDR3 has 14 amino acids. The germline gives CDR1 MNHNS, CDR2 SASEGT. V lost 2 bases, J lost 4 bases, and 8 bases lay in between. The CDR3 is CASSELDATGELFF. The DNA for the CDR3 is TGTGCCAGCAGTGAACTAGATGCCACCGGGGAGCTGTTTTTT.

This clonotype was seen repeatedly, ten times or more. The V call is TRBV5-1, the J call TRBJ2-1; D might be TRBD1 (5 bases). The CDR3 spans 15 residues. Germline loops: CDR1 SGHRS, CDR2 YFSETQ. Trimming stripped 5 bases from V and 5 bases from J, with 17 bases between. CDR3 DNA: TGCGCCAGCAGTCGATCTGGCGACAGAGACAATGAGCAGTTCTTC. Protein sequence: CASSRSGDRDNEQFF. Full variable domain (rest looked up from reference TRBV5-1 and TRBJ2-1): KAGVTQTPRYLIKTRGQQVTLSCSPISGHRSVSWYQQTPGQGLQFLFEYFSETQRNKGNFPGRFSGRQFSNSRSEMNVSTLELGDSALYLCASSRSGDRDNEQFFGPGTRLTVL.

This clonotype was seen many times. CDR3 coding DNA: TGTGCCAGCAGTTCCCTTCGGGAGCCCTTATACAATGAGCAGTTCTTC. Amino acid sequence: CASSSLREPLYNEQFF. This chain uses TRBV12-3 or TRBV12-4 with TRBJ2-1; weak D call: TRBD2 (6 bases). Trimming pared 4 bases from V and 4 bases from J, leaving 17 bases between. This CDR3 has 16 residues.

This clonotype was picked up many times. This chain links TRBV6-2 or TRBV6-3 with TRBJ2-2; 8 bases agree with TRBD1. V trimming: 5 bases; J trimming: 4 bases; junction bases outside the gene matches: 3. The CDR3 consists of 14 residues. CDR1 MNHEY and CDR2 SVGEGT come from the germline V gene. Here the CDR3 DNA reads TGTGCCAGCAGTCGGACAGGGTTCACCGGGGAGCTGTTTTTT. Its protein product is CASSRTGFTGELFF.

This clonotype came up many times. CDR3 DNA sequence: TGCGCCAGCAGCCTCCAGGAGGTCCAAGAGACCCAGTACTTC. It is translated as CASSLQEVQETQYF. J is TRBJ2-5 and V is TRBV5-1; TRBD2 is a possible D gene (5 bases). Trimming removed 4 bases at V and 1 base at J, with 11 bases between. Per germline, CDR1 SGHRS and CDR2 YFSETQ. This CDR3 is built from 14 residues.

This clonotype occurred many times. DNA of the CDR3: TGCGCCAGCAGCTTGAGGCTTGGGACAGACAACTACAATGAGCAGTTCTTC. Translation: CASSLRLGTDNYNEQFF. The J gene is TRBJ2-1, the V gene TRBV5-1; 7 bases line up with TRBD1. J lost 3 bases, V lost 1 base, and 10 bases had no gene match. CDR1 and CDR2 (germline): SGHRS, YFSETQ. The CDR3 contains 17 residues.

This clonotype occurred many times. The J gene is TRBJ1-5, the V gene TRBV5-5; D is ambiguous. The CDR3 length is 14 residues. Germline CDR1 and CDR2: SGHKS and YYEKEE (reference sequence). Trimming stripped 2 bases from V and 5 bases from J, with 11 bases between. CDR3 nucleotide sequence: TGTGCCAGCAGCTTAACGACCCTCGATCAGCCCCAGCATTTT. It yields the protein CASSLTTLDQPQHF.

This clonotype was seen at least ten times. The CDR3 spells CSAGGTPGNEQFF. In DNA form, the CDR3 reads TGCAGTGCTGGTGGGACTCCCGGCAATGAGCAGTTCTTC. The chain couples TRBV20-1 to TRBJ2-1; D might be TRBD2 (6 bases). The CDR3 runs 13 residues. V was cut by 5 bases and J by 6 bases, with 14 bases left in between. Per germline, CDR1 DFQATT and CDR2 SNEGSKA (reference sequence).

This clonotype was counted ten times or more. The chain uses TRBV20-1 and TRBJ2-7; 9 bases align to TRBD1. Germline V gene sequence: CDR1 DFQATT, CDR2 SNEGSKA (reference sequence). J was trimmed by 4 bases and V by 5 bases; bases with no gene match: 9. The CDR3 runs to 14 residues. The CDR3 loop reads CSAPSPDRGYEQYF. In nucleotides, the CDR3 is TGCAGTGCTCCCTCGCCGGACAGGGGTTACGAGCAGTACTTC.

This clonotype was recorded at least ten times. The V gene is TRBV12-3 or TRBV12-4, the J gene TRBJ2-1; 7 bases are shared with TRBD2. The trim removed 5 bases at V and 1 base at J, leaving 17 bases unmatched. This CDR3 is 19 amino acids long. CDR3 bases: TGTGCCAGCAGTACCCCTGAGTGGGAGGGCGTTGGGTCCTACAATGAGCAGTTCTTC. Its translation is CASSTPEWEGVGSYNEQFF.

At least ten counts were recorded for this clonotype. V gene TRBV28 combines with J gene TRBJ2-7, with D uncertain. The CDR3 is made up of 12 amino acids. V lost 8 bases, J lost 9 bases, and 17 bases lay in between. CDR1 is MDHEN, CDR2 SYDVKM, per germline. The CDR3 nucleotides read TGTGCCAGCCCGCACCCTCAACGGACGCAGTACTTC. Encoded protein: CASPHPQRTQYF.

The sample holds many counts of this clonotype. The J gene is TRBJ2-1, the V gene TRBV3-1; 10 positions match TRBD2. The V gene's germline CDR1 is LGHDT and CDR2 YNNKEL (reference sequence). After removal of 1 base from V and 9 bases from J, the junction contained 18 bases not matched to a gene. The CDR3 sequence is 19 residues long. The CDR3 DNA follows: TGTGCCAGCAGCCAAGCACTTAGCGGGGGGTTAAGGCTGGTAGGTGAGCAGTTCTTC. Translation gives CASSQALSGGLRLVGEQFF.

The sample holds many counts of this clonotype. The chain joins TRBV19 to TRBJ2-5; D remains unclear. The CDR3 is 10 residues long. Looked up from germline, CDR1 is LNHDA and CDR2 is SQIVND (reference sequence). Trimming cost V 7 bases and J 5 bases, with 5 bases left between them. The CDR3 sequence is CASTEETQYF. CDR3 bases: TGTGCCAGTACCGAGGAGACCCAGTACTTC.

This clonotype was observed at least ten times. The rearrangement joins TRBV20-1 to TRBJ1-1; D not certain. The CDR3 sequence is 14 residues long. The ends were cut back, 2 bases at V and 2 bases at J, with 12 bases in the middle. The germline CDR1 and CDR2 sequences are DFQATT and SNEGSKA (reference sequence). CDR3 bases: TGCAGTGCTAGAAGTGTGCAGACAAACACTGAAGCTTTCTTT. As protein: CSARSVQTNTEAFF.

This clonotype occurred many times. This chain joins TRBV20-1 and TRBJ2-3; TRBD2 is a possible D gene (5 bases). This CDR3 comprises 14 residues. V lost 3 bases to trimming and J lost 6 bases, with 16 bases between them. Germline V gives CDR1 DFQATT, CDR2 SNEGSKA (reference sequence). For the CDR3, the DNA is TGCAGTGCTAGGGACGAGGGAAGTGTGGATACGCAGTATTTT. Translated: CSARDEGSVDTQYF.

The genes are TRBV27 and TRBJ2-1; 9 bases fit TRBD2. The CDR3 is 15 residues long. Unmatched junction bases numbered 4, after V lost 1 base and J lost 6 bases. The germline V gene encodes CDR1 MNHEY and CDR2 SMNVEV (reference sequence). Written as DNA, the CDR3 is TGTGCCAGCAGTTTATTTGCGGGAGGGGGCAATGAGCAGTTCTTC. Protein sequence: CASSLFAGGGNEQFF.